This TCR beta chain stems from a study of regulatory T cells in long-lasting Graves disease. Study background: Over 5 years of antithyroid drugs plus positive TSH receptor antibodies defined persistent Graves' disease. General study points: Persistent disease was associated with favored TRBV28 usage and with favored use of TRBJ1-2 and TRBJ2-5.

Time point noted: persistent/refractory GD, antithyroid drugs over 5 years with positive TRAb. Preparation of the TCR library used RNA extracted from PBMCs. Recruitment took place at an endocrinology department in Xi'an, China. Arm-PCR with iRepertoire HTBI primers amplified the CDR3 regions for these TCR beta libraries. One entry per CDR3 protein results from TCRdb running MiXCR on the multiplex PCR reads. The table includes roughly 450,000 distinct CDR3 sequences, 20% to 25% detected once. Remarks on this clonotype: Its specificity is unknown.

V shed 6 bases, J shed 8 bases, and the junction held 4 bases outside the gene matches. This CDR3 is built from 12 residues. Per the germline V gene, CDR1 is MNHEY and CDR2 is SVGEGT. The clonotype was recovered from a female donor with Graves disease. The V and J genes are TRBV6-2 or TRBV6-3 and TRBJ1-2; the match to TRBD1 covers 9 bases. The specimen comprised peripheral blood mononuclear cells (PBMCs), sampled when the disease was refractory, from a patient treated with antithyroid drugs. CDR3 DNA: TGTGCCAGCAGCCGGACAGGGGACGGCTACACCTTC. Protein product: CASSRTGDGYTF.